Listed here are 5 T cell receptor beta chains from one sample, sequenced in a study of blood T cell repertoires in COVID-19. The method was immunoSEQ multiplex PCR; TCRdb's version includes in-frame clones alone and lacks a portion of them. The sample carries more than 70,000 clones, 75% to 90% recorded once. Sample: peripheral blood. The receptors originated from a man aged 60-69 years with acute or convalescent COVID-19.

This chain uses TRBV2 with TRBJ2-1; TRBD1 is a possible D gene (5 bases). The CDR3 has 14 amino acids. With 2 bases removed from V and 7 bases from J, the gap between germline ends came to 12 bases. CDR1 is SNHLY, CDR2 FYNNEI, per germline. CDR3 protein: CASSERTRVNEQFF. CDR3 in DNA: TGTGCCAGCAGTGAAAGGACAAGGGTGAATGAGCAGTTCTTC.

CDR3: CASSMRGTVTQYF. The CDR3 DNA follows: TGTGCCAGTAGTATGCGAGGGACAGTGACGCAGTATTTT. The chain is built from TRBV19 and TRBJ2-3, with 7 bases lining up with TRBD1. V lost 3 bases, J lost 9 bases, and 6 bases stayed unmatched. The germline CDR1 and CDR2 sequences are LNHDA and SQIVND (reference sequence). This CDR3 is built from 13 residues. The full variable domain, its missing parts supplied by reference TRBV19 and TRBJ2-3, is DGGITQSPKYLFRKEGQNVTLSCEQNLNHDAMYWYRQDPGQGLRLIYYSQIVNDFQKGDIAEGYSVSREKKESFPLTVTSAQKNPTAFYLCASSMRGTVTQYFGPGTRLTVL.

The chain uses TRBV9 and TRBJ1-6; D remains unclear. CDR1 and CDR2 (germline): SGDLS, YYNGEE. V lost 0 bases and J 9 bases, leaving 7 bases between the germline ends. The CDR3 runs to 13 residues. The CDR3 nucleotides read TGTGCCAGCAGCGTAGATGAGGCTTCACCCCTCCACTTT. As protein: CASSVDEASPLHF.

This chain links TRBV7-8 with TRBJ2-5; 8 bases align to TRBD1. J was trimmed by 4 bases and V by 5 bases; bases with no gene match: 3. CDR3 length equals 13 residues. Germline CDR1 SGHVS, CDR2 FQNEAQ. The CDR3 sequence: CASSHDRGETQYF. The CDR3 DNA is TGTGCCAGCAGCCACGACAGGGGAGAGACCCAGTACTTC.

This chain connects TRBV27 to TRBJ2-2; no clear D. The V and J ends lost 0 bases and 7 bases respectively, with 3 bases between them. This CDR3 is built from 12 residues. Per germline, CDR1 MNHEY and CDR2 SMNVEV (reference sequence). The CDR3 reads CASSLSLGELFF. As DNA, the CDR3 is TGTGCCAGCAGTTTATCTCTCGGGGAGCTGTTTTTT.